The T cell receptor (beta chain) described here comes from a study of naive and memory T cell subsets (dated by TCRdb to about 2017). Context from the whole study: According to the figure summarizing the samples, there were 10 or so blood donors, 7 tuberculin skin test biopsies and 3 saline control biopsies. PCR2 was typically a SYBR Green qPCR stopped at a set threshold; low-input samples could instead use end-point PCR (approximately 6 cycles). The study at large found these results: The RNA-based method was acknowledged to be potentially sensitive to changes in TCR transcripts with T cell activation and differentiation.

Regarding this clonotype: There is no known antigen for this receptor. No clone much larger than this one lies a single base away; base qualities are absent.

The receptor library was made with 5' RACE. Four rounds of PCR, run with the SP2 primer together with nested alpha and beta constant region primers, were used to amplify the ligated cDNA. For the blood and skin samples, reverse transcription of TCR RNA was done with SuperScript IV along with alpha and beta constant region primers. Using T4 RNA ligase 1, an oligonucleotide carrying both the Illumina SP2 primer and a UMI was ligated onto the 3' end of the cDNA. The 12-nucleotide UMI consisted of two random hexamers with an eight-base spacer between the hexamers to prevent hairpin formation. From the second PCR onward, TCR alpha and beta chain libraries were processed separately, and dual indexing was applied for multiplexing. After pooling, the indexed libraries were analyzed by capillary electrophoresis and sequenced on either an Illumina MiSeq or NextSeq. PhiX DNA at about 5-7.5% was spiked into libraries to increase base diversity and improve cluster recognition. The original pipeline was this. Demultiplexor pulled UMIs out of read 2, joined the UMIs with the TCR sequence from read 1, and separated reads according to sample indices. V and J genes and V-J junctions were identified by Decombinator, and each TCR was assigned a five-part identifier that included V and J deletions. Collapsinator used UMIs to correct sequencing errors and PCR amplification heterogeneity, yielding UMI-based abundance per TCR. CDR3Translator converted identifiers to nucleotide sequence, translated to amino acids, and extracted CDR3 regions using terminal motifs. After normalization to the amount of input RNA, error-corrected alpha and beta TCR counts from blood and skin were compared. TCRdb reworked the public reads: Q25 trimming with fastp, MiXCR clone assembly, productive beta chains retained. Rows are combined by CDR3 protein, so each entry shows the most common genes and DNA. The V and J calls, along with clone size, are taken from TCRdb and not from the paper's own processing. This sample is represented by around 56,000 distinct CDR3 sequences; over 6% of them were singletons. The leading ten clones occupy nearly 10% of the sample.

The CDR3 contains 14 residues, cysteine and phenylalanine counted. CDR3 DNA only is kept here, 42 bases in frame from base 1. For this chain, trimming is 5 bases at the V end and 3 bases at the J end, and the number of junction bases without a gene match is 5. According to the germline V gene (reference sequence), CDR1 reads SGHNT and CDR2 reads YYREEE. A robust, sensitive protocol for the amplification, sequencing and analysis of TCRs was described in the study, in which 3' ligation of a UMI-containing oligonucleotide to TCR cDNA was used. For whole blood analysis, approximately 2.5 ml of peripheral blood was collected from healthy adult volunteers into Tempus tubes, and RNA was extracted following the manufacturer's instructions. Total RNA was treated with RQ1 DNase, without cell sorting, prior to reverse transcription, with an input of roughly 1 to 1000 ng being targeted. To check how robust the pipeline was in samples where T cells make up a minority population, libraries were built from skin biopsies and whole blood.

The chain uses TRBV5-4 and TRBJ2-3; TRBD1 fits 8 bases in the junction. This sequence was found in a female donor in good health. The DNA sequence is TGTGCCAGCAGGTCCGACAGGGGTACAGATACGCAGTATTTT. Its protein product is CASRSDRGTDTQYF.